What follows are 25 T cell receptor beta chains derived from one specimen sequenced in a study of T cells after posttransplantation cyclophosphamide. Libraries were prepared by immunoSEQ multiplex PCR; TCRdb keeps only in-frame clonotypes and omits some of them. The profile shows approximately 16,000 clones, approximately 84% of them singletons. Sampled 1 year posttransplant, controls received myeloablative marrow transplants, methotrexate and a calcineurin inhibitor. Here the sequenced sample was PBMCs, taken 350 to 400 days after allogeneic stem cell transplant with calcineurin inhibitor and methotrexate. The receptors were gathered from a male patient under 35 who received an allogeneic stem cell transplant from a related donor, was CMV-positive, and had no GVHD. Some T cells may possibly be graft donor cells.

The chain joins TRBV19 to TRBJ2-5; the D gene is possibly TRBD1 (6 bases). The J call may not be correct, given that the DNA end is closer to TRBJ2-7. CDR1 and CDR2 from the germline V gene are LNHDA and SQIVND (reference sequence). There are 17 residues in the CDR3. The CDR3 region is CASSIGRGASTSYEQYF. The CDR3 region has the DNA TGTGCCAGTAGTATCGGCAGGGGCGCATCAACTTCCTACGAGCAGTACTTC.

The J gene is TRBJ2-5, the V gene TRBV6-5, with a possible D match to TRBD2 (6 bases). Germline lookup yields CDR1 MNHEY and CDR2 SVGAGI. V dropped 4 bases and J dropped 2 bases, with 17 bases sitting between them. The CDR3 loop spans 16 amino acids. Here the CDR3 DNA reads TGTGCCAGCAGTTGGGGAGCGGGCAAAGAACAAGAGACCCAGTACTTC. It encodes CASSWGAGKEQETQYF.

This chain uses TRBV5-4 with TRBJ1-1; 7 positions match TRBD1. The CDR3 runs 15 residues. V was pared by 4 bases and J by 1 base, with 7 bases of the junction left unmatched. Germline V gene data show CDR1 as SGHNT and CDR2 as YYREEE (reference sequence). CDR3: CASSPQEGANTEAFF. DNA of the CDR3: TGTGCCAGCAGCCCGCAGGAGGGGGCGAACACTGAAGCTTTCTTT.

The genes are TRBV5-1 and TRBJ1-1, with 7 bases lining up with TRBD1. The V gene end was trimmed by 4 bases and the J gene end by 3 bases; junction bases not matched to a gene: 9. The germline V gene encodes CDR1 SGHRS and CDR2 YFSETQ. This CDR3 is built from 15 residues. The chain's CDR3 is CASSLSRQGYTEAFF. The CDR3 DNA sequence: TGCGCCAGCAGCCTGAGTCGACAGGGCTACACTGAAGCTTTCTTT.

The chain links TRBV4-2 to TRBJ2-7; TRBD1 matches at 10 bases. The germline CDR1 and CDR2 sequences are LGHNA and YNFKEQ. This CDR3 has 15 amino acids. V shed 4 bases and J 1 base; nucleotides not matched to a gene: 4. The CDR3, as DNA: TGTGCCAGCAGCCTCGGGACAGGGGAATCCTACGAGCAGTACTTC. The encoded protein is CASSLGTGESYEQYF.

V and J are TRBV6-4 and TRBJ2-3; 8 nucleotides agree with TRBD2. Trimming cost V 3 bases and J 6 bases; bases outside gene matches: 5. Per germline, CDR1 MRHNA and CDR2 SNTAGT. This CDR3 is 14 amino acids long. The CDR3: CASSEAGGMDTQYF. In DNA form, the CDR3 reads TGTGCCAGCAGTGAGGCGGGAGGCATGGATACGCAGTATTTT.

V and J are TRBV27 and TRBJ2-1; 12 positions match TRBD2. The V gene end was trimmed by 5 bases and the J gene end by 8 bases; junction bases not matched to a gene: 13. This CDR3 contains 17 residues. Per germline, CDR1 MNHEY and CDR2 SMNVEV (reference sequence). The CDR3 sequence: CASSPPTGLAGLYEQFF. The CDR3 DNA follows: TGTGCCAGCAGTCCTCCTACGGGACTAGCGGGTCTATATGAGCAGTTCTTC.

The chain links TRBV4-3 to TRBJ2-6; no clear D. Per germline, CDR1 LGHNA and CDR2 YSLEER. Between the trimmed V and J ends, which lost 0 bases and 0 bases, there was a span of 15 bases. This CDR3 is 19 amino acids long. CDR3 DNA sequence: TGCGCCAGCAGCCAAGAGATTCAGTCAGTCTCCTCTGGGGCCAACGTCCTGACTTTC. It translates to CASSQEIQSVSSGANVLTF.

The chain has TRBV5-1 and TRBJ2-7; 10 nucleotides align to TRBD1. Trimming took 4 bases from V and 3 from J; bases not matched to a gene: 7. The CDR3 runs 15 residues. Germline lookup yields CDR1 SGHRS and CDR2 YFSETQ. CDR3 nucleotide sequence: TGCGCCAGCAGCCCAGGGACAGGGGCCCTCTACGAGCAGTACTTC. Translated, it gives CASSPGTGALYEQYF. Full variable domain (missing parts from reference TRBV5-1 and TRBJ2-7): KAGVTQTPRYLIKTRGQQVTLSCSPISGHRSVSWYQQTPGQGLQFLFEYFSETQRNKGNFPGRFSGRQFSNSRSEMNVSTLELGDSALYLCASSPGTGALYEQYFGPGTRLTVT.

This clone appeared once. The J gene is TRBJ1-1, the V gene TRBV6-1; 7 nucleotides align to TRBD1. With V trimmed by 7 bases and J by 1 base, 9 bases remained unmatched. The CDR3 is 15 amino acids. CDR1 MNHNS and CDR2 SASEGT come from the germline V gene. CDR3 in DNA: TGTGCCAGCAAGGCAGGGGGTCTTGCGAACACTGAAGCTTTCTTT. The encoded protein is CASKAGGLANTEAFF.

This chain joins TRBV4-3 and TRBJ2-3, with TRBD2 identical over 9 bases. V lost 3 bases, J lost 6 bases, and 4 bases stayed unmatched. The CDR3 loop spans 14 amino acids. Per germline, CDR1 LGHNA and CDR2 YSLEER. The CDR3 is CASSQWRGGDTQYF. CDR3 coding DNA: TGCGCCAGCAGCCAGTGGCGGGGGGGGGATACGCAGTATTTT.

This chain connects TRBV4-2 to TRBJ2-3; D is perhaps TRBD2 (9 bases). From germline, CDR1 is LGHNA and CDR2 YNFKEQ. Trimming stripped 5 bases from V and 8 bases from J, with 23 bases between. This CDR3 has 16 amino acids. The CDR3 region is CASSTRTSDTGGTQYF. As DNA, the CDR3 is TGTGCCAGCAGCACCCGGACTAGCGACACAGGGGGTACGCAGTATTTT.

This clone showed up just once. The chain joins TRBV6-5 to TRBJ2-3; D gene ambiguous. This CDR3 comprises 11 residues. With 6 bases removed from V and 6 bases from J, the gap between germline ends came to 7 bases. From germline, CDR1 is MNHEY and CDR2 SVGAGI. The CDR3 is CASRSLDTQYF. The CDR3 nucleotides read TGTGCCAGCAGATCGTTGGATACGCAGTATTTT.

Details on this clone: Compared with germline, one end of the junction differs, possibly owing to a read error. This chain joins TRBV9 and TRBJ2-1, with no clear D. The CDR3 is 14 residues long. Germline V gives CDR1 SGDLS, CDR2 YYNGEE. The CDR3 DNA follows: TGTGCCAGCAGCGTAGAGAGCTCCTACAGTGAGCAGTTCTTC. This sequence encodes CASSVESSYSEQFF.

The gene calls are TRBV18 and TRBJ1-1; D gene uncertain. Germline CDR1 reads KGHSH; CDR2 reads LQKENI. V gave up 3 bases and J gave up 4 bases, with 9 bases separating them. The CDR3 is 13 residues long. Written as DNA, the CDR3 is TGTGCCAGCTCACCTTTACCAGGCACTGAAGCTTTCTTT. It specifies CASSPLPGTEAFF.

V usage is TRBV28 and J usage is TRBJ1-6; no clear D. V lost 7 bases and J lost 0, with 16 bases in between. Per the germline V gene, CDR1 is MDHEN and CDR2 is SYDVKM. The CDR3 is 17 residues long. The CDR3 reads CASNRSGRSSYNSPLHF. The CDR3 region has the DNA TGTGCCAGCAACCGGAGCGGCAGAAGCTCCTATAATTCACCCCTCCACTTT.

This clone was observed a handful of times. This chain's CDR3 is CATVATGGSNQPQHF. The CDR3 DNA follows: TGTGCCACCGTTGCGACAGGGGGTAGCAATCAGCCCCAGCATTTT. The V call is TRBV15, the J call TRBJ1-5, with 9 bases lining up with TRBD1. The CDR3 sequence is 15 residues long. CDR1 and CDR2 from the germline V gene are LNHNV and YYDKDF (reference sequence). V gave up 8 bases and J gave up 0 bases; unmatched junction bases: 5.

The chain employs TRBV7-9 and TRBJ2-1; 9 bases fit TRBD2. J lost 9 bases, V lost 5 bases, and 11 bases had no gene match. Germline V gene lookup returns CDR1 SEHNR and CDR2 FQNEAQ (reference sequence). The length of the CDR3 is 15 residues. As DNA, the CDR3 is TGTGCCAGCAGCGATTCCGGGACTAGCTGGAGTGAGCAGTTCTTC. Its protein is CASSDSGTSWSEQFF.

This chain links TRBV7-9 with TRBJ2-2; 8 bases fit TRBD2. The CDR3 loop spans 15 amino acids. CDR1 SEHNR and CDR2 FQNEAQ come from the germline V gene (reference sequence). V shed 0 bases, J shed 3 bases, and the junction held 0 bases outside the gene matches. CDR3 residues: CASSLALADTGELFF. For the CDR3, the DNA is TGTGCCAGCAGCTTAGCACTAGCGGACACCGGGGAGCTGTTTTTT.

V gene TRBV7-8 combines with J gene TRBJ2-7; D remains ambiguous. The germline V gene encodes CDR1 SGHVS and CDR2 FQNEAQ. This CDR3 region has 13 residues. Trimming left V 2 bases short and J 3 bases short, with 8 bases between. CDR3 amino acids: CASSLSPYYEQYF. CDR3 nucleotides: TGTGCCAGCAGCTTATCCCCCTACTACGAGCAGTACTTC.

This chain uses TRBV4-3 with TRBJ2-1; 10 positions match TRBD2. CDR1 is LGHNA, CDR2 YSLEER, per germline. This CDR3 comprises 18 residues. J gave up 0 bases and V 3 bases, and 8 bases lay outside the gene matches. CDR3 residues: CASSQATSGWSSYNEQFF. For the CDR3, the DNA is TGCGCCAGCAGCCAGGCGACTAGCGGGTGGAGCTCCTACAATGAGCAGTTCTTC.

V and J are TRBV4-1 and TRBJ1-2; D gene ambiguous. The CDR3 consists of 15 residues. V was cut by 0 bases and J by 3 bases, with 11 bases left in between. Germline CDR1 reads MGHRA; CDR2 reads YSYEKL. The CDR3 reads CASSQDLWGDYGYTF. For the CDR3, the DNA is TGCGCCAGCAGCCAAGATCTATGGGGAGACTATGGCTACACCTTC.

V is TRBV14 and J is TRBJ2-5; D not resolved. TRBJ2-7 explains the end of the DNA better; the J call may be wrong. Germline-derived CDR1 and CDR2 are SGHDN and FVKESK. The CDR3 covers 13 residues. CDR3 nucleotide sequence: TGTGCCAGCAGCCAAGTTTCGTCGTACGAGCAGTACTTC. It encodes CASSQVSSYEQYF.

In its sample, this clone was seen a few times. The rearrangement uses TRBV21-1 and TRBJ1-1; the table's D call, TRBD1, was not checked against the DNA. TRBV21-1 is a pseudogene locus. The CDR3 is 16 amino acids. CDR3 coding DNA: TGTGCCAGCAGCAAAGGGGGACAGGGGCGGAACACTGAAGCTTTCTTT. As protein: CASSKGGQGRNTEAFF.

The gene calls are TRBV19 and TRBJ1-1; D call uncertain. V lost 3 bases and J 4 bases, leaving 9 bases between the germline ends. From germline, CDR1 is LNHDA and CDR2 SQIVND (reference sequence). The CDR3 extends over 13 amino acids. CDR3 region: CASSIRGPTEAFF. Written as DNA, the CDR3 is TGTGCCAGTAGTATTCGGGGTCCCACTGAAGCTTTCTTT.